The clone carrying this T cell receptor (beta chain) was seen at least ten times. Its antigen is not identified. Trimming removed 6 bases at V and 2 bases at J, with 11 bases between. This CDR3 spans 15 amino acids. TCRdb called the RT-PCR reads again in MiXCR, with one record for every CDR3 protein. This table holds approximately 500,000 distinct CDR3 sequences, roughly 13% found once. The data were taken from a study of response to subunit inactivated influenza vaccine. Findings and caveats of the study: With each seasonal influenza vaccination, the authors suggested, few new T cells are recruited.

The source of this sequence is a man aged 45-60 years who received an inactivated influenza vaccine. The V gene is TRBV12-3 or TRBV12-4, the J gene TRBJ2-6; D possibly corresponds to TRBD1 (5 bases). This specimen consisted of PBMCs from blood, obtained more than 35 days after vaccination. For the CDR3, the DNA is TGTGCCAGCAGCCCGACAGACCCTGGGGCCAACGTCCTGACTTTC. This translates into CASSPTDPGANVLTF.